Reported below is one T cell receptor beta chain. The data were taken from a study of memory CD8 T cells in hepatitis C reinfection. Study summary: After reinfection, a couple of primary-infection resolvers became chronically infected. Between 3 and 8 weeks after reinfection detection, peak samples were drawn.

TCRdb's table, derived via immunoSEQ multiplex PCR, lists solely in-frame clones and lacks some. The sample carries 35,000 to 50,000 clones, 85% to 90% recorded once. Stated time point: peak reinfection, 3 to 8 weeks after reinfection detection. The sorted cells went straight to TCR sequencing with no prior in vitro expansion. This CDR3 region has 14 residues. Germline V gene sequence: CDR1 SGHRS, CDR2 YFSETQ. V gave up 4 bases and J gave up 2 bases; unmatched junction bases: 4. The chain joins TRBV5-1 to TRBJ1-1, with 8 bases fitting TRBD1. This TCR was recovered from a man younger than 30 with hepatitis C virus infection. Input material: naive CD8+ T cells sorted from blood. Written as DNA, the CDR3 is TGCGCCAGCAGCGCGGGACAGGTCAACACTGAAGCTTTCTTT. Its protein is CASSAGQVNTEAFF.